The sequence of this T cell receptor beta chain was determined in a study of blood T cells in healthy people across ages. Whole-study results and caveats: Among long-lived donors, naive CD4+ cells were more numerous and diversity higher than in aged donors. Roughly linear age-related decline in beta diversity appeared, significant by age approximately 43.

There are 13 residues in the CDR3. CDR1 is SGHNT and CDR2 is YENEEA in the germline V gene. The V gene end was trimmed by 0 bases and the J gene end by 11 bases; junction bases not matched to a gene: 6. In regard to this clonotype: Its antigen is not identified.

Through a sample-barcoded 5' primer and a J-beta primer mix, a second PCR was run for about 6 to 12 cycles. Each CDR3 protein gets one entry after TCRdb re-called the 5' RACE reads with MiXCR. The sample consists of 550,000 to 800,000 distinct CDR3 sequences, roughly 20% of them appearing once. This clonotype was obtained from a man aged 65-85 years in good health. The V gene is TRBV11-3, the J gene TRBJ2-5, with TRBD2 matching 7 bases. Material: blood. The CDR3 region is CASSLDGAGEQYF. In DNA, the CDR3 is TGTGCCAGCAGCTTAGATGGGGCGGGGGAGCAGTACTTC.